This paragraph reports one TCR beta chain. Its antigen is unknown. Distinct nucleotide sequences in the sample also encode this CDR3. Germline V gives CDR1 SGHRS, CDR2 YFSETQ. The CDR3 consists of 14 residues. With V trimmed by 4 bases and J by 3 bases, 6 bases remained unmatched. This record belongs to a study of cytomegalovirus exposure and HLA in healthy donors. Study conclusions and caveats: Across donors, most TCRs were seen rarely, yet some public ones were widespread.

Produced via immunoSEQ multiplex PCR; TCRdb's table is partial and in-frame only. The sample shows 90,000 to 110,000 clones, 88% of them seen only once. The gene calls are TRBV5-1 and TRBJ2-7, with 8 bases fitting TRBD1. Sequenced sample: PBMCs. The clonotype was recovered from a woman aged 18-29 years in good health and CMV-seronegative. CDR3 nucleotides: TGCGCCAGCAGCCCCGGGACAGGAGGCTACGAGCAGTACTTC. This sequence encodes CASSPGTGGYEQYF.